This T cell receptor (beta chain) came from a study of T-cell reconstitution after alpha-beta-depleted transplantation in children. The CDR3 consists of 14 residues. Trimming cost V 5 bases and J 3 bases; bases outside gene matches: 6. CDR1 MNHEY and CDR2 SVGEGT come from the germline V gene. Overall study results and limits: Newly generated T cells supplied most T-cell counts and diversity one year post-transplant. Reported findings indicate that, about two months after transplant, alpha-beta T cells came from several hundred expanded clones, which were derived from non-depleted graft cells.

The TCRbeta library was prepared with unique molecular identifiers. A single record per CDR3 protein comes from TCRdb applying MiXCR to the PCR reads. The sample includes about 250,000 distinct CDR3 sequences, about 24% of them seen just once. Turning to this clonotype: Antigen unknown.

The chain is built from TRBV6-2 or TRBV6-3 and TRBJ2-7; 8 bases map to TRBD1. This TCR derives from a female patient younger than 10 who had a stem cell transplant for congenital amegakaryocytic thrombocytopenia, so the T cells may come from the graft donor. The source was PBMCs, mostly from graft donor cells, collected 360 days after TCRalphabeta/CD19-depleted stem cell transplant. The CDR3 spells CASSPTGVGYEQYF. In nucleotides, the CDR3 is TGTGCCAGCAGTCCGACAGGGGTAGGCTACGAGCAGTACTTC.